These 32 T cell receptor beta chains came from one sample sequenced in a study of T cell repertoires in cytomegalovirus infection. TCRdb reanalysed the reads using MiXCR and keeps one entry per CDR3 protein. The data show approximately 110,000 distinct CDR3 sequences, with more than 25% seen just once and roughly 53% held by the top ten. Antigens for these TCRs are unknown. The specimen comprised CD8+ T cells from cultured PBMCs, sampled from culture after CMV antigen stimulation. Receptors were obtained from a human donor in good health (CMV status not recorded). Some clones in this sample may be carry-over from other donors' samples.

The CDR3 sequence: CASSPTGQYQETQYF. The CDR3 nucleotides are TGTGCCAGCAGCCCAACGGGACAATACCAAGAGACCCAGTACTTC. The chain links TRBV7-9 to TRBJ2-5; D might be TRBD1 (6 bases). Trimming removed 5 bases at V and 0 bases at J, with 13 bases between. This CDR3 comprises 15 residues. The V gene's germline CDR1 is SEHNR and CDR2 FQNEAQ (reference sequence). The full variable domain, its missing parts supplied by reference TRBV7-9 and TRBJ2-5, is DTGVSQNPRHKITKRGQNVTFRCDPISEHNRLYWYRQTLGQGPEFLTYFQNEAQLEKSRLLSDRFSAERPKGSFSTLEIQRTEQGDSAMYLCASSPTGQYQETQYFGPGTRLLVL.

This clonotype was observed a handful of times. The CDR3 reads CASSLGSGHLNTEAFF. As DNA, the CDR3 is TGCGCCAGCAGCTTGGGGTCAGGACACTTGAACACTGAAGCTTTCTTT. The rearrangement uses TRBV5-1 and TRBJ1-1; TRBD1 is a possible D gene (5 bases). Germline CDR1 is SGHRS and CDR2 is YFSETQ. V lost 0 bases and J lost 0, with 12 bases in between. This CDR3 is built from 16 residues.

This clonotype was recorded many times. This sequence joins TRBV6-1 and TRBJ1-1, with a weak D call TRBD1 (5 bases). V was pared by 6 bases and J by 4 bases, with 18 bases between. Germline V CDR1 and CDR2: MNHNS, SASEGT. The CDR3 spans 15 residues. The CDR3 sequence is CASSATPGSGTEAFF. As DNA, the CDR3 is TGTGCCAGCAGCGCTACCCCAGGGAGTGGCACTGAAGCTTTCTTT.

In its sample, this clonotype was seen once. This rearrangement joins TRBV7-8 to TRBJ2-1; TRBD2 matches at 7 bases. This CDR3 is built from 14 residues. In germline, CDR1 is SGHVS, CDR2 FQNEAQ. V shed 6 bases and J 5 bases; nucleotides not matched to a gene: 7. In DNA, the CDR3 is TGTGCCAGCAGGCGAGCGGGGCCCAACAATGAGCAGTTCTTC. Protein product: CASRRAGPNNEQFF.

This sequence joins TRBV27 and TRBJ2-7; no clear D. Germline V lookup: CDR1 MNHEY, CDR2 SMNVEV (reference sequence). V was trimmed by 6 bases and J by 4 bases, leaving 13 bases between them. This CDR3 contains 13 residues. The CDR3 here is CASSSPGSYEQYF. The CDR3 nucleotides are TGTGCCAGCAGCTCCCCTGGGTCTTACGAGCAGTACTTC.

The chain uses TRBV12-3 or TRBV12-4 and TRBJ2-3; 9 nucleotides line up with TRBD1. The CDR3 contains 16 residues. V dropped 6 bases and J dropped 3; count of bases not matched to a gene: 10. The CDR3 nucleotides read TGTGCCAGCAGCCTGGGACAGGGCCGTCGGACAGATACGCAGTATTTT. It specifies CASSLGQGRRTDTQYF.

The sample holds a few counts of this clonotype. The V gene is TRBV4-1, the J gene TRBJ1-1; maybe TRBD1 (5 bases). Germline assignment: CDR1 MGHRA and CDR2 YSYEKL. Trimming shortened V by 0 bases and J by 7 bases, and 9 bases separated the two germline ends. The CDR3 length is 13 residues. In DNA, the CDR3 is TGCGCCAGCAGCCAAGATTGGGGGTTTGAAGCTTTCTTT. Encoded protein: CASSQDWGFEAFF.

The chain recombines TRBV12-3 or TRBV12-4 with TRBJ2-1; TRBD2 is a possible D gene (5 bases). CDR3 length equals 12 residues. V was cut by 5 bases and J by 9 bases, with 11 bases left in between. CDR3 coding DNA: TGTGCCAGCAGTACCTCTAGCATTGAGCAGTTCTTC. Translating gives CASSTSSIEQFF.

In the case of this clonotype: With a much larger clone just one base away, this may be a read error. The chain uses TRBV7-8 and TRBJ2-1; D possibly corresponds to TRBD1 (6 bases). V lost 3 bases and J 7 bases, leaving 13 bases between the germline ends. The CDR3 loop spans 14 amino acids. Germline values: CDR1 SGHVS, CDR2 FQNEAQ. CDR3 loop: CASSFQPQGNEQFF. The DNA of the CDR3 is TGTGCCAGCAGCTTCCAACCCCAGGGGAATGAGCAGTTCTTC.

The chain is built from TRBV4-1 and TRBJ2-7; TRBD1 is a possible D gene (5 bases). The ends were cut back, 0 bases at V and 2 bases at J, with 8 bases in the middle. Germline V gene data show CDR1 as MGHRA and CDR2 as YSYEKL. This CDR3 has 14 residues. CDR3 DNA sequence: TGCGCCAGCAGCCAAGATCAGGGAACCTACGAGCAGTACTTC. It yields the protein CASSQDQGTYEQYF.

This clonotype was seen a few times. The chain has TRBV7-9 and TRBJ2-3, with 12 nucleotides matching TRBD2. The CDR3 length is 19 residues. Germline V gene data show CDR1 as SEHNR and CDR2 as FQNEAQ (reference sequence). V dropped 5 bases and J dropped 4; count of bases not matched to a gene: 16. The CDR3 nucleotides read TGTGCCAGCAGCCTATTTCTAGCGGGGGGGCTACCCCTCCCAGATACGCAGTATTTT. This gives the protein CASSLFLAGGLPLPDTQYF.

This clonotype occurred a few times. In DNA form, the CDR3 reads TGTGCCAGCAGCTTAGCAACTAGCGGGGGTTATGAGCAGTTCTTC. Its protein is CASSLATSGGYEQFF. The rearrangement uses TRBV7-9 and TRBJ2-1, with 11 bases lining up with TRBD2. Germline V CDR1 and CDR2: SEHNR, FQNEAQ (reference sequence). The CDR3 spans 15 residues. Germline trimming cut 0 bases from V and 8 bases from J; bases unmatched to any gene: 3. Drawing the rest from reference TRBV7-9 and TRBJ2-1, the complete variable domain is DTGVSQNPRHKITKRGQNVTFRCDPISEHNRLYWYRQTLGQGPEFLTYFQNEAQLEKSRLLSDRFSAERPKGSFSTLEIQRTEQGDSAMYLCASSLATSGGYEQFFGPGTRLTVL.

The chain recombines TRBV11-3 with TRBJ2-2, with D perhaps matching TRBD1 or TRBD2 (5 bases each). CDR3 length equals 15 residues. The germline V gene has CDR1 SGHNT and CDR2 YENEEA. The V end lost 4 bases, the J end lost 5 bases, and 14 bases lay between the germline ends. CDR3 residues: CASSSSRGGTGELFF. The CDR3 coding sequence is TGTGCCAGCAGCTCCTCCCGGGGCGGTACCGGGGAGCTGTTTTTT.

This clonotype was seen a handful of times. The J gene is TRBJ1-1, the V gene TRBV14; D is uncertain. This CDR3 comprises 14 residues. V was clipped by 1 base and J by 0 bases, with 6 bases between them. The germline gives CDR1 SGHDN, CDR2 FVKESK. In nucleotides, the CDR3 is TGTGCCAGCAGCCAAGGACTATTGAACACTGAAGCTTTCTTT. Protein: CASSQGLLNTEAFF.

Many counts were recorded for this clonotype. V usage is TRBV28 and J usage is TRBJ1-6; D gene unclear. Germline V gene sequence: CDR1 MDHEN, CDR2 SYDVKM. The CDR3 runs to 14 residues. V lost 5 bases, J lost 3 bases, and 8 bases lay in between. CDR3 protein: CASSPWDYNSPLHF. The CDR3 DNA reads as TGTGCCAGCAGTCCCTGGGACTATAATTCACCCCTCCACTTT.

This clonotype was seen more than once but under ten times. The genes are TRBV7-9 and TRBJ2-1; TRBD2 matches at 7 bases. Trimming removed 5 bases from V and 5 bases from J; junction bases left unmatched: 12. The CDR3 contains 16 residues. Per germline, CDR1 SEHNR and CDR2 FQNEAQ (reference sequence). The CDR3 nucleotides read TGTGCCAGCAGCCAAAATTTGCGGGGGTCGCACAATGAGCAGTTCTTC. Its translation is CASSQNLRGSHNEQFF. Together with reference TRBV7-9 and TRBJ2-1, the CDR3 gives the full variable domain: DTGVSQNPRHKITKRGQNVTFRCDPISEHNRLYWYRQTLGQGPEFLTYFQNEAQLEKSRLLSDRFSAERPKGSFSTLEIQRTEQGDSAMYLCASSQNLRGSHNEQFFGPGTRLTVL.

The chain combines TRBV6-6 with TRBJ2-1; D remains ambiguous. V lost 3 bases and J lost 3, with 12 bases in between. The CDR3 loop spans 15 amino acids. Germline V CDR1 and CDR2: MNHNY, SVGAGI (reference sequence). The CDR3 nucleotides read TGTGCCAGCAGTTATACCCCCCTAGTCTACAATGAGCAGTTCTTC. It specifies CASSYTPLVYNEQFF.

This clonotype was counted ten times or more. The V call is TRBV11-2, the J call TRBJ1-2, with TRBD1 matching 10 bases. Trimming cost V 3 bases and J 6 bases; bases outside gene matches: 10. CDR1 is SGHAT and CDR2 is FQNNGV in the germline V gene. The CDR3 contains 16 residues. The CDR3 DNA is TGTGCCAGCAGCTTCCTATGGGGACAGGGGTTTGATGGCTACACCTTC. Translation gives CASSFLWGQGFDGYTF. Together with reference TRBV11-2 and TRBJ1-2, the CDR3 gives the full variable domain: EAGVAQSPRYKIIEKRQSVAFWCNPISGHATLYWYQQILGQGPKLLIQFQNNGVVDDSQLPKDRFSAERLKGVDSTLKIQPAKLEDSAVYLCASSFLWGQGFDGYTFGSGTRLTVV.

The chain couples TRBV27 to TRBJ2-3, with 7 bases fitting TRBD1. The germline V gene encodes CDR1 MNHEY and CDR2 SMNVEV (reference sequence). J was trimmed by 2 bases and V by 5 bases; bases with no gene match: 7. The CDR3 extends over 15 amino acids. This CDR3 reads CASSGGQEYTDTQYF. The DNA for the CDR3 is TGTGCCAGCAGTGGCGGACAGGAATACACAGATACGCAGTATTTT.

This clonotype was seen ten or more times. The chain is built from TRBV7-2 and TRBJ1-1; TRBD1 aligns across 10 bases. J was trimmed by 0 bases and V by 5 bases; bases with no gene match: 9. There are 17 residues in the CDR3. Germline V lookup: CDR1 SGHTA, CDR2 FQGNSA. CDR3 amino acids: CASSPGTGVFLNTEAFF. CDR3 nucleotide sequence: TGTGCCAGCAGCCCCGGGACAGGGGTCTTCCTGAACACTGAAGCTTTCTTT.

This clonotype was seen only a few times. The rearrangement uses TRBV7-2 and TRBJ2-3; D is possibly TRBD2 (6 bases). The CDR3 is 20 residues long. Germline CDR1 is SGHTA and CDR2 is FQGNSA. Trimming stripped 5 bases from V and 0 bases from J, with 27 bases between. CDR3 DNA: TGTGCCAGCAGCATCCCACGGGGAGGTCTAGCGCAACAGAGCACAGATACGCAGTATTTT. Its translation is CASSIPRGGLAQQSTDTQYF.

The chain links TRBV7-6 to TRBJ2-1; 11 bases agree with TRBD2. Germline CDR1 reads SGHVS; CDR2 reads FNYEAQ. The CDR3 extends over 16 amino acids. Trimming removed 5 bases from V and 4 bases from J; junction bases left unmatched: 7. The CDR3 nucleotides read TGTGCCAGCAGCGCCGCTAGCGGGGGGCCGTACAATGAGCAGTTCTTC. It encodes CASSAASGGPYNEQFF.

The chain carries TRBV7-2 and TRBJ1-4; 7 bases align to TRBD1. This CDR3 spans 16 amino acids. Trimming removed 5 bases from V and 8 bases from J; junction bases left unmatched: 14. CDR1 SGHTA and CDR2 FQGNSA come from the germline V gene. CDR3 sequence: CASSLDRDPPWEKLFF. The CDR3 bases are TGTGCCAGCAGCCTCGACAGGGACCCCCCTTGGGAAAAACTGTTTTTT.

This clonotype was observed a few times. The V call is TRBV2, the J call TRBJ1-5; the match to TRBD1 covers 8 bases. Germline V lookup: CDR1 SNHLY, CDR2 FYNNEI. V was pared by 6 bases and J by 3 bases, with 4 bases of the junction left unmatched. The length of the CDR3 is 14 residues. In DNA form, the CDR3 reads TGTGCCAGCAGGGACAGGGTCGCCAATCAGCCCCAGCATTTT. It yields the protein CASRDRVANQPQHF.

This chain links TRBV7-6 with TRBJ1-2; D is uncertain. V was pared by 5 bases and J by 6 bases, with 10 bases between. From germline, CDR1 is SGHVS and CDR2 FNYEAQ. This CDR3 is 12 amino acids long. In nucleotides, the CDR3 is TGTGCCAGCAGCGGTAATTTCGATGGCTACACCTTC. As protein: CASSGNFDGYTF. The entire variable domain, with the rest obtained from reference TRBV7-6 and TRBJ1-2, is as follows: GAGVSQSPRYKVTKRGQDVALRCDPISGHVSLYWYRQALGQGPEFLTYFNYEAQQDKSGLPNDRFSAERPEGSISTLTIQRTEQRDSAMYRCASSGNFDGYTFGSGTRLTVV.

Ten or more counts support this clonotype. The rearrangement uses TRBV28 and TRBJ2-7; no clear D gene. Trimming took 4 bases from V and 2 from J, leaving 3 bases between them. The CDR3 covers 11 residues. Germline lookup yields CDR1 MDHEN and CDR2 SYDVKM. Written as DNA, the CDR3 is TGTGCCAGCAGTTCCCCCTACGAGCAGTACTTC. Translating it yields CASSSPYEQYF.

This clonotype was seen repeatedly, ten times or more. The rearrangement uses TRBV7-2 and TRBJ2-1, with 10 bases that match TRBD2. CDR1 and CDR2 from the germline V gene are SGHTA and FQGNSA. The CDR3 has 19 amino acids. Unmatched junction bases numbered 11, after V lost 1 base and J lost 2 bases. CDR3 bases: TGTGCCAGCAGCTTAGTTATAGCGGGGGGCTACACCGCCTACAATGAGCAGTTCTTC. Its translation: CASSLVIAGGYTAYNEQFF.

The rearrangement links TRBV5-1 to TRBJ1-1; 11 nucleotides match TRBD1. Looked up from germline, CDR1 is SGHRS and CDR2 is YFSETQ. The CDR3 totals 13 residues. Trimming took 8 bases from V and 2 from J; bases not matched to a gene: 2. The CDR3 DNA reads TGCGCCAGTCGGACAGGGGGCAACACTGAAGCTTTCTTT. It translates to CASRTGGNTEAFF.

This clonotype was seen only a few times. The chain uses TRBV6-5 and TRBJ1-1, with TRBD1 as a possible D gene (6 bases). The CDR3 consists of 13 residues. Germline V gene data show CDR1 as MNHEY and CDR2 as SVGAGI. Between the trimmed V and J ends, which lost 8 bases and 5 bases, there was a span of 15 bases. Written as DNA, the CDR3 is TGTGCCAGCTACAGGGACCAGGGGACTGAAGCTTTCTTT. It yields the protein CASYRDQGTEAFF.

This clonotype was picked up a small number of times. This chain uses TRBV6-1 with TRBJ2-4; tentative D call: TRBD2 (6 bases). CDR1 MNHNS and CDR2 SASEGT come from the germline V gene. With 3 bases removed from V and 3 bases from J, the gap between germline ends came to 15 bases. There are 16 residues in the CDR3. CDR3 DNA: TGTGCCAGCAGTGATCTTTTCGGAGGGATCAAAAACATTCAGTACTTC. Its protein product is CASSDLFGGIKNIQYF.

The chain uses TRBV13 and TRBJ1-1; perhaps TRBD1 as D (6 bases). The CDR3 runs 14 residues. V shed 4 bases and J shed 7 bases, with 16 bases lying between them. Germline CDR1 and CDR2: PRHDT and FYEKMQ (reference sequence). The CDR3 loop reads CASSSAQEGGEAFF. CDR3 coding DNA: TGTGCCAGCAGCTCAGCTCAGGAAGGGGGTGAAGCTTTCTTT.

This chain uses TRBV6-6 with TRBJ1-1; D unresolved. Germline CDR1 reads MNHNY; CDR2 reads SVGAGI (reference sequence). The CDR3 consists of 12 residues. Trimming shortened V by 2 bases and J by 10 bases, and 11 bases separated the two germline ends. CDR3: CASSYPPEAAFF. The DNA of the CDR3 is TGTGCCAGCAGTTACCCCCCCGAGGCAGCTTTCTTT.